The TCR beta chain described here comes from a study of shared clonotypes between healthy human individuals. General study points: With several donors compared, roughly 5% of naive CD4 clonotypes were shared. Only blood underwent sampling, and tissue repertoires likely differ.

Comments on this clone: Antigen unknown. This CDR3 is also generated by other DNA sequences in the sample.

This table comes from immunoSEQ multiplex PCR, and its TCRdb copy is limited to in-frame clones, with some not included. The table shows 2 million to 2.5 million clones, with around 95% occurring only once. Both subsets, CD45RA+ naive and CD45RA-negative memory, were split from the CD4+ cells. The sequence came from a man aged 18 to 30 in good health. Source material: naive CD4+ T cells sorted from blood. Documented subset: CD45RA+ positively selected.

The CDR3 is CASSLGQGAQETQYF. As DNA, the CDR3 is TGTGCCAGCAGCTTAGGGCAGGGGGCTCAAGAGACCCAGTACTTC. The chain is built from TRBV11-2 and TRBJ2-5, with TRBD1 matching over 8 bases. J gave up 2 bases and V 1 base, and 3 bases lay outside the gene matches. Germline V gives CDR1 SGHAT, CDR2 FQNNGV. The CDR3 has 15 amino acids. Full variable domain (outside the CDR3, taken from reference TRBV11-2 and TRBJ2-5): EAGVAQSPRYKIIEKRQSVAFWCNPISGHATLYWYQQILGQGPKLLIQFQNNGVVDDSQLPKDRFSAERLKGVDSTLKIQPAKLEDSAVYLCASSLGQGAQETQYFGPGTRLLVL.